This T cell receptor beta chain is drawn from a study of T cells expressing NK-cell markers. The CDR3 sequence is 18 residues long. The V gene's germline CDR1 is SGHTA and CDR2 FQGTGA. For TCR beta, cDNA was produced by 5'RACE template switching with UMIs. TCRdb reprocessed the 5' RACE reads and reports one entry per CDR3 protein, with no DNA. The sample table includes a few hundred thousand distinct CDR3 sequences. The chain recombines TRBV7-3 with TRBJ2-7; lacking DNA, the TRBD2 call made by TCRdb goes unchecked. This receptor was taken from a man between 18 and 35 years old in good health. Sequenced material: blood T cells: a sorted CD56 or NKG2C T cell subset, CD4+ or CD8+ T cells, or bulk PBMC T cells (not recorded which). The CDR3 reads CASSLSVTRGGGHYEQYF.